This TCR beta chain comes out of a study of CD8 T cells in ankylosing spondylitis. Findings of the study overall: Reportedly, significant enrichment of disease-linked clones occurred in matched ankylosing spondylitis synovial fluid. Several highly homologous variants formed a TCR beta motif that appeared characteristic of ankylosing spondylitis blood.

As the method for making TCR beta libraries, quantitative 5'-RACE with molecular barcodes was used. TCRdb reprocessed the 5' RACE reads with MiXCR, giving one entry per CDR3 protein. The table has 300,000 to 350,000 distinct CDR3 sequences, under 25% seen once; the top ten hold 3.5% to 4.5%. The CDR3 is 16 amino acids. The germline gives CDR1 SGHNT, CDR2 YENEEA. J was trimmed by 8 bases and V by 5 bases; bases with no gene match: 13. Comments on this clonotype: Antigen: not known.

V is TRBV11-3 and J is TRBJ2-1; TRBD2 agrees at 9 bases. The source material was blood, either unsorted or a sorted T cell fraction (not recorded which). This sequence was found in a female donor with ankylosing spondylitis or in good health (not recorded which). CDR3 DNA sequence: TGTGCCAGCAGCCACGGTTTGTCTAGCGGGACCCATGAGCAGTTCTTC. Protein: CASSHGLSSGTHEQFF.